The clone carrying this T cell receptor beta chain was counted many times. Its cognate antigen is unknown. Uncontrolled infection, other autoimmune disease, pregnancy and lactation each barred patients from inclusion. PBMCs were derived from approximately 10 ml fresh peripheral blood. RNA transcripts were the template for amplifying TCR beta CDR3 regions. In the first-round RT-PCR of the TCR CDR3, the HTBI primer set was used. TCRdb reprocessed the multiplex PCR reads with MiXCR, giving one entry per CDR3 protein. The sample lists 300,000 to 500,000 distinct CDR3 sequences; over 11% were seen once. This entry comes from a study of T cells in Graves' hyperthyroidism and ophthalmopathy. Study-wide results and limits: Among thyroid clonotypes expanded above 0.001, most also appeared in blood. Ophthalmopathy prediction by the model preceded onset by a median approximately six months.

This CDR3 is built from 15 residues. Trimming removed 3 bases from V and 1 base from J, with 13 bases in between. Germline CDR1 is SEHNR and CDR2 is FQNEAQ (reference sequence). The specimen was blood. The sequence was obtained from a man aged 45-65 years with Graves' ophthalmopathy. The J gene is TRBJ2-7, the V gene TRBV7-9; no firm D call. Written as DNA, the CDR3 is TGTGCCAGCAGCTTGGTTACCTTACCTTCCTACGAGCAGTACTTC. Amino acid sequence: CASSLVTLPSYEQYF.